The 19 T cell receptor beta chains below all came from one sample that was sequenced in a study of technical replicates of blood from a handful of donors. Produced via immunoSEQ multiplex PCR; TCRdb's table is partial and in-frame only. The sample holds over 90,000 clones, 95% seen once. Sequences were obtained from T cells isolated from PBMCs. Source of these receptors: a human donor in good health.

This chain joins TRBV30 and TRBJ2-7; possible D gene TRBD1, 6 bases. Trimming stripped 4 bases from V and 2 bases from J, with 15 bases between. CDR3 length equals 14 residues. The germline V gene encodes CDR1 GTSNPN and CDR2 SVGIG (reference sequence). Here the CDR3 reads CAWTRGFGAYEQYF. Written as DNA, the CDR3 is TGTGCCTGGACTAGGGGGTTTGGTGCCTACGAGCAGTACTTC.

The V and J genes are TRBV19 and TRBJ1-4; weak D call: TRBD1 (5 bases). The CDR3 loop spans 19 amino acids. Looked up from germline, CDR1 is LNHDA and CDR2 is SQIVND (reference sequence). Trimming took off 5 bases at V and 6 bases at J, with 28 bases between the two ends. The CDR3 reads CASSPGLGQGGFLDEKLFF. The CDR3 DNA sequence: TGTGCCAGTAGTCCCGGTCTCGGGCAGGGAGGGTTTTTGGATGAAAAACTGTTTTTT.

The chain is built from TRBV30 and TRBJ1-2; perhaps TRBD1 as D (5 bases). This CDR3 comprises 14 residues. Germline assignment: CDR1 GTSNPN and CDR2 SVGIG (reference sequence). V was pared by 5 bases and J by 7 bases, with 20 bases between. CDR3 loop: CAWWFPGDRLGYTF. CDR3 bases: TGTGCCTGGTGGTTTCCGGGAGACAGACTTGGCTACACCTTC.

The chain has TRBV7-8 and TRBJ2-7; D remains unclear. V was shortened by 5 bases and J by 0 bases, with 5 bases between the two germline ends. The germline V gene has CDR1 SGHVS and CDR2 FQNEAQ. The CDR3 is made up of 12 amino acids. The CDR3 nucleotides read TGTGCCAGCAGCCCCCTCTCCTACGAGCAGTACTTC. It is translated as CASSPLSYEQYF.

The chain couples TRBV28 to TRBJ1-1; maybe TRBD1 (5 bases). The length of the CDR3 is 13 residues. The V gene lost 4 bases and the J gene lost 6 bases, with 12 bases spanning the gap. Germline-derived CDR1 and CDR2 are MDHEN and SYDVKM. The DNA for the CDR3 is TGTGCCAGCAGTTACCTAGACAGCTCTGAAGCTTTCTTT. Its protein is CASSYLDSSEAFF.

The chain carries TRBV28 and TRBJ1-5; D remains ambiguous. CDR3 length equals 12 residues. Germline V gene data show CDR1 as MDHEN and CDR2 as SYDVKM. The V and J ends lost 6 bases and 1 base respectively, with 4 bases between them. This chain's CDR3 is CASSVSNQPQHF. The CDR3 bases are TGTGCCAGCAGCGTAAGCAATCAGCCCCAGCATTTT.

The chain combines TRBV7-9 with TRBJ1-3; D is uncertain. Germline V lookup: CDR1 SEHNR, CDR2 FQNEAQ (reference sequence). With 5 bases removed from V and 2 bases from J, the gap between germline ends came to 13 bases. The length of the CDR3 is 15 residues. The CDR3 sequence: CASSPFLVAGNTIYF. The CDR3 nucleotides read TGTGCCAGCAGCCCCTTCCTTGTAGCTGGAAACACCATATATTTT.

The rearrangement uses TRBV5-1 and TRBJ2-3; 7 bases are shared with TRBD2. The CDR3 has 16 residues. CDR1 SGHRS and CDR2 YFSETQ come from the germline V gene. The trim removed 1 base at V and 6 bases at J, leaving 11 bases unmatched. The CDR3 reads CASSLRGTGGMDTQYF. The CDR3, as DNA: TGCGCCAGCAGCTTGAGGGGCACGGGGGGAATGGATACGCAGTATTTT.

The V and J genes are TRBV2 and TRBJ2-1, with 8 bases fitting TRBD1. The V gene end was trimmed by 8 bases and the J gene end by 8 bases; junction bases not matched to a gene: 5. This CDR3 comprises 12 residues. Per germline, CDR1 SNHLY and CDR2 FYNNEI. CDR3 sequence reads: CASASGGHEQFF. The CDR3 DNA follows: TGTGCCAGCGCCTCAGGGGGCCATGAGCAGTTCTTC.

CDR3 region: CASSPLAGGRTDTQYF. DNA of the CDR3: TGTGCCAGCTCACCACTAGCGGGGGGGCGCACAGATACGCAGTATTTT. This chain links TRBV18 with TRBJ2-3; the match to TRBD2 covers 11 bases. Germline V gene data show CDR1 as KGHSH and CDR2 as LQKENI. The CDR3 runs to 16 residues. J gave up 1 base and V 1 base, and 1 base lay outside the gene matches.

In regard to this clone: This specimen includes other DNA sequences encoding the same CDR3. The rearrangement joins TRBV9 to TRBJ1-1; maybe TRBD1 (5 bases). The CDR3 consists of 14 residues. V lost 0 bases to trimming and J lost 1 base, with 7 bases between them. Germline-derived CDR1 and CDR2 are SGDLS and YYNGEE. CDR3 loop: CASSVVGGNTEAFF. CDR3 DNA sequence: TGTGCCAGCAGCGTAGTCGGGGGGAACACTGAAGCTTTCTTT.

This clone was seen a single time. The rearrangement joins TRBV30 to TRBJ2-1; TRBD2 aligns across 8 bases. Germline CDR1 reads GTSNPN; CDR2 reads SVGIG (reference sequence). This CDR3 comprises 16 residues. After removal of 3 bases from V and 8 bases from J, the junction contained 15 bases not matched to a gene. The CDR3 nucleotides are TGTGCCTGGAGCACAGCACCGGGGGGGCCAAGGGATGAGCAGTTCTTC. Its translation: CAWSTAPGGPRDEQFF.

This sequence joins TRBV5-1 and TRBJ2-7; 7 bases map to TRBD1. Trimming at V came to 5 bases and at J to 1 base, leaving 6 bases not matched to a gene. Germline V gene data show CDR1 as SGHRS and CDR2 as YFSETQ. The CDR3 extends over 14 amino acids. DNA of the CDR3: TGCGCCAGCAGTCGGACAGGCGGATCCTACGAGCAGTACTTC. Translated, it gives CASSRTGGSYEQYF.

The genes are TRBV27 and TRBJ1-4; 9 bases align to TRBD1. Losses at the gene ends were 5 bases for V and 7 bases for J; bases not matched to a gene: 11. Germline V CDR1 and CDR2: MNHEY, SMNVEV (reference sequence). The CDR3 sequence is 16 residues long. The CDR3 sequence is CASSPPTGGGGEKLFF. DNA for the CDR3: TGTGCCAGCAGTCCCCCGACAGGGGGAGGTGGTGAAAAACTGTTTTTT.

The CDR3, as DNA: TGTGCCAGTCGCGCCCGATCGGGTGAAAAACTGTTTTTT. The encoded protein is CASRARSGEKLFF. The gene calls are TRBV6-5 and TRBJ1-4; no firm D call. CDR1 and CDR2 (germline): MNHEY, SVGAGI. The CDR3 is 13 residues long. The germline V and J ends were trimmed by 9 bases and 7 bases, with 15 bases remaining between them.

This chain joins TRBV30 and TRBJ1-5; D perhaps matches TRBD1 (5 bases). V lost 1 base and J lost 4, with 11 bases in between. CDR3 length: 14 amino acids. Germline V lookup: CDR1 GTSNPN, CDR2 SVGIG (reference sequence). The CDR3 DNA follows: TGTGCCTGGAGTGGTCCAGGGCCGAATCAGCCCCAGCATTTT. Residues: CAWSGPGPNQPQHF. The whole variable domain, remainder taken from reference TRBV30 and TRBJ1-5, is SQTIHQWPATLVQPVGSPLSLECTVEGTSNPNLYWYRQAAGRGLQLLFYSVGIGQISSEVPQNLSASRPQDRQFILSSKKLLLSDSGFYLCAWSGPGPNQPQHFGDGTRLSIL.

The J gene is TRBJ2-7, the V gene TRBV7-6; D is possibly TRBD1 (6 bases). V was shortened by 5 bases and J by 4 bases, with 9 bases between the two germline ends. Germline CDR1 reads SGHVS; CDR2 reads FNYEAQ. The CDR3 is 12 amino acids. The DNA of the CDR3 is TGTGCCAGCAGCCTCACAGGGTACGAGCAGTACTTC. It is translated as CASSLTGYEQYF.

This clone has only a few counts. The chain is built from TRBV25-1 and TRBJ1-1, with TRBD1 as a possible D gene (6 bases). Trimming took 7 bases from V and 8 from J, leaving 11 bases between them. The CDR3 extends over 11 amino acids. Germline CDR1 and CDR2: MGHDK and SYGVNS. The CDR3 spells CASIVRGEAFF. The CDR3 region has the DNA TGTGCCAGCATAGTCAGGGGAGAAGCTTTCTTT.

The rearrangement uses TRBV6-5 and TRBJ1-1, with TRBD1 as a possible D gene (5 bases). CDR1 MNHEY and CDR2 SVGAGI come from the germline V gene. V was shortened by 2 bases and J by 3 bases, with 10 bases between the two germline ends. The CDR3 consists of 14 residues. The CDR3 coding sequence is TGTGCCAGCAGTTACAGGGGCAGGGACACTGAAGCTTTCTTT. Its translation: CASSYRGRDTEAFF.